This entry lists 10 T cell receptor beta chains sequenced from one sample in a study of a mutant IDH1 vaccine in newly diagnosed glioma. Here immunoSEQ multiplex PCR was the method, and the copy in TCRdb shows in-frame clones only, minus some. Here the sample spans approximately 52,000 clones, around three quarters being singletons. Described time point: baseline, week 1 (first vaccination visit). Treatment specified: pre-vaccination baseline after standard-of-care therapy. The source material was PBMCs, sampled from a glioma patient treated with radiotherapy, temozolomide or both. These receptors all come from a woman between 40 and 55 years old with glioma.

V is TRBV25-1 and J is TRBJ1-6, with a tentative D call TRBD1 (6 bases). Looked up from germline, CDR1 is MGHDK and CDR2 is SYGVNS. This CDR3 is 14 amino acids long. Trimming removed 4 bases at V and 9 bases at J, with 13 bases between. The CDR3 DNA reads as TGTGCCAGCAGTGTCGGGACAAGGGGTTCACCCCTCCACTTT. Its protein product is CASSVGTRGSPLHF.

The rearrangement joins TRBV7-9 to TRBJ2-7; 11 nucleotides line up with TRBD1. Trimming removed 6 bases from V and 3 bases from J; junction bases left unmatched: 7. Per the germline V gene, CDR1 is SEHNR and CDR2 is FQNEAQ (reference sequence). The CDR3 totals 15 residues. CDR3 residues: CASSSGTGGSYEQYF. The CDR3 nucleotides are TGTGCCAGCAGTTCCGGGACAGGGGGTAGCTACGAGCAGTACTTC.

The chain carries TRBV7-3 and TRBJ2-1, with 9 bases lining up with TRBD2. The V and J ends lost 5 bases and 5 bases, in that order; junction bases with no gene match: 10. The CDR3 sequence is 16 residues long. Germline V gives CDR1 SGHTA, CDR2 FQGTGA. The CDR3 spells CASSRVAGAGDNEQFF. The CDR3 region has the DNA TGTGCCAGCAGCAGAGTAGCGGGGGCGGGAGACAATGAGCAGTTCTTC.

This sequence joins TRBV30 and TRBJ1-3; D gene uncertain. The V gene's germline CDR1 is GTSNPN and CDR2 SVGIG (reference sequence). Trimming pared 2 bases from V and 0 bases from J, leaving 17 bases between. The CDR3 spans 17 residues. The CDR3 DNA is TGTGCCTGGAGTAGGGCCAGAACTACGAGCTCTGGAAACACCATATATTTT. This codes for CAWSRARTTSSGNTIYF.

V usage is TRBV5-1 and J usage is TRBJ1-2; TRBD1 aligns across 7 bases. J gave up 8 bases and V 4 bases, and 8 bases lay outside the gene matches. CDR3 length: 13 amino acids. Germline CDR1 reads SGHRS; CDR2 reads YFSETQ. The CDR3 reads CASSQGTEQGYTF. The CDR3 DNA reads as TGCGCCAGCAGCCAAGGGACAGAGCAAGGCTACACCTTC. Using reference TRBV5-1 and TRBJ1-2 for the parts outside the CDR3, the full variable domain is KAGVTQTPRYLIKTRGQQVTLSCSPISGHRSVSWYQQTPGQGLQFLFEYFSETQRNKGNFPGRFSGRQFSNSRSEMNVSTLELGDSALYLCASSQGTEQGYTFGSGTRLTVV.

This clone counts as medium-sized. V usage is TRBV5-1 and J usage is TRBJ2-3; 9 bases align to TRBD2. The CDR3 has 15 residues. J was trimmed by 5 bases and V by 2 bases; bases with no gene match: 6. In germline, CDR1 is SGHRS, CDR2 YFSETQ. The CDR3 DNA is TGCGCCAGCAGCTTCCGCGGGGGGGCGGGAGATACGCAGTATTTT. Translating it yields CASSFRGGAGDTQYF.

The V call is TRBV14, the J call TRBJ2-7; TRBD1 might be the D (5 bases). This CDR3 has 15 amino acids. The V gene's germline CDR1 is SGHDN and CDR2 FVKESK. Between the trimmed V and J ends, which lost 1 base and 2 bases, there was a span of 12 bases. DNA of the CDR3: TGTGCCAGCAGCCAAGTACGAACAGGAGCCTACGAGCAGTACTTC. Protein sequence: CASSQVRTGAYEQYF.

In its sample, this clone was seen once. The rearrangement joins TRBV5-6 to TRBJ2-5, with unresolved D. Germline assignment: CDR1 SGHDT and CDR2 YYEEEE. This CDR3 is built from 13 residues. The germline V and J ends were trimmed by 0 bases and 4 bases, with 7 bases remaining between them. Here the CDR3 reads CASSLGPGETQYF. DNA of the CDR3: TGTGCCAGCAGCTTGGGGCCAGGAGAGACCCAGTACTTC.

The rearrangement links TRBV6-6 to TRBJ2-1; D may correspond to TRBD1 or TRBD2 (6 bases each). Trimming removed 5 bases at V and 10 bases at J, with 24 bases between. The germline V gene encodes CDR1 MNHNY and CDR2 SVGAGI (reference sequence). The CDR3 consists of 16 residues. CDR3 protein: CASSQRVLEGGNEQFF. Written as DNA, the CDR3 is TGTGCCAGCAGTCAACGGGTGCTAGAGGGGGGAAACGAGCAGTTCTTC.

V gene TRBV7-8 combines with J gene TRBJ2-7; TRBD1 aligns across 7 bases. V dropped 8 bases and J dropped 6; count of bases not matched to a gene: 16. Germline CDR1 and CDR2: SGHVS and FQNEAQ. CDR3 length equals 15 residues. The CDR3 nucleotides read TGTGCCAGCTCTCACAAGGCCCACAGGGGCGCCGAGCAGTACTTC. It yields the protein CASSHKAHRGAEQYF.